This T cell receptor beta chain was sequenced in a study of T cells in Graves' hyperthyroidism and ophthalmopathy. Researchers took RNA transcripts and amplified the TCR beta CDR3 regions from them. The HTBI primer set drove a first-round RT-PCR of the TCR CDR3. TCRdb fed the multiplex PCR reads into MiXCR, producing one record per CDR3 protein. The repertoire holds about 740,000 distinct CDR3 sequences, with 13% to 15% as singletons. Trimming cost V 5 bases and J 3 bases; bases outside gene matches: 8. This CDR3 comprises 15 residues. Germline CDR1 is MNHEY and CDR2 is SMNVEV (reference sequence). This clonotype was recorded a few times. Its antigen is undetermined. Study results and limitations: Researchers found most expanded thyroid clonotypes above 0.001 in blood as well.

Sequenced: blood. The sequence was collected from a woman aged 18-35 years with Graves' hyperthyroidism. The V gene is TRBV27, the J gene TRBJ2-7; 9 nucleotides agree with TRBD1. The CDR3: CASSLTRGQGYEQYF. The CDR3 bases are TGTGCCAGCAGTCTAACCCGGGGACAGGGCTACGAGCAGTACTTC.